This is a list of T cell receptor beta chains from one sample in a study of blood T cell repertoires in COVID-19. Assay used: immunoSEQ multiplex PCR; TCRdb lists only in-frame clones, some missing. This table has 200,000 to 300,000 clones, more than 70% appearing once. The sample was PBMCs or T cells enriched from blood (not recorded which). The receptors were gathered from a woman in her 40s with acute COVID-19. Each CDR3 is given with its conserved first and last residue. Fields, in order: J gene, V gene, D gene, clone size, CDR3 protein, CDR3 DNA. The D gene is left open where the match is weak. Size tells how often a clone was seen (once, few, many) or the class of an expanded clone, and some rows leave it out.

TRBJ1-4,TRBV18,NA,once,CASSPTGRADEKLFF,TGTGCCAGCTCACCAACCGGGAGAGCGGATGAAAAACTGTTTTTT
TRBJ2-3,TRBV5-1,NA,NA,CASRKSGIRDTQYF,TGCGCCAGCAGAAAATCAGGGATTAGGGATACGCAGTATTTT
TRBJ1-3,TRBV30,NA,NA,CACRSGNTIYF,TGTGCCTGCCGCTCTGGAAACACCATATATTTT
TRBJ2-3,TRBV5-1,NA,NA,CASSLLGTRTSTDTQYF,TGCGCCAGCAGCCTTTTAGGGACTCGCACTAGCACAGATACGCAGTATTTT
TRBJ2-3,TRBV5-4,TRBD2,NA,CASSPESGLGTDTQYF,TGTGCCAGCAGCCCGGAATCGGGACTAGGGACAGATACGCAGTATTTT
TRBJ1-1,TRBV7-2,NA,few,CASSFQGGRGFGMNTEAFF,TGTGCCAGCAGCTTCCAGGGAGGCCGAGGGTTTGGGATGAACACTGAAGCTTTCTTT
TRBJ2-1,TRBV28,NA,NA,CASSLLRGLGSGTDNEQFF,TGTGCCAGCAGTTTATTAAGGGGGCTGGGTAGCGGGACGGACAATGAGCAGTTCTTC
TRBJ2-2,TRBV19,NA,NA,CASSRSRGGYGELFF,TGTGCCAGTAGCCGTAGTAGGGGGGGCTACGGGGAGCTGTTTTTT
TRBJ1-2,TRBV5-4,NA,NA,CASSLSGVTNYGYTF,TGTGCCAGCAGCTTGAGCGGGGTTACTAACTATGGCTACACCTTC
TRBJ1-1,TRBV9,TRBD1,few,CASSVRQGGTEAFF,TGTGCCAGCAGCGTAAGACAGGGAGGCACTGAAGCTTTCTTT
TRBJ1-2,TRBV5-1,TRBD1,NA,CASSPAGDRVYGYTF,TGCGCCAGCAGCCCCGCCGGGGACAGGGTGTATGGCTACACCTTC
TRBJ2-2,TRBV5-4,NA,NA,CASSLTTVNTGELFF,TGTGCCAGCAGCCTAACGACAGTGAACACCGGGGAGCTGTTTTTT
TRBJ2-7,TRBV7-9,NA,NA,CASSLDRNEQYF,TGTGCCAGCAGCTTGGACAGAAACGAGCAGTACTTC
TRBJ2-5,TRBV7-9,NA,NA,CASSPLETQYF,TGTGCCAGCAGCCCCCTAGAGACCCAGTACTTC
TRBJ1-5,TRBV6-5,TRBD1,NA,CASKQGSQPQHF,TGTGCCAGCAAACAGGGGAGTCAGCCCCAGCATTTT